This paragraph reports one T cell receptor (beta chain). Its target is unknown. This sample is drawn from a study of T cell responses to AZD1222 COVID-19 vaccine. Overall study results and limits: Vaccine-related CD4 TCRs covered spike, predominating at 160-218 and 743-854. The study found Spike-specific TCR breadth and depth rose after two AZD1222 doses. Sampling that yielded the repertoires occurred only after the peak T cell response.

CDR3 length: 13 residues. From germline, CDR1 is LNHDA and CDR2 SQIVND (reference sequence). Trimming took off 5 bases at V and 4 bases at J, with 9 bases between the two ends. TCRdb keeps only in-frame clones here, not all; method: immunoSEQ multiplex PCR. The sample carries some 52,000 clones, approximately 90% recorded once. The J gene is TRBJ2-1, the V gene TRBV19; the D is unclear. This clonotype was sampled from an adult who received the AZD1222 COVID-19 vaccine. Sequencing used peripheral blood, obtained 28 days after the second AZD1222 dose. The CDR3 DNA reads TGTGCCAGTAGTCCCCGGGCTTACAATGAGCAGTTCTTC. Residues: CASSPRAYNEQFF.